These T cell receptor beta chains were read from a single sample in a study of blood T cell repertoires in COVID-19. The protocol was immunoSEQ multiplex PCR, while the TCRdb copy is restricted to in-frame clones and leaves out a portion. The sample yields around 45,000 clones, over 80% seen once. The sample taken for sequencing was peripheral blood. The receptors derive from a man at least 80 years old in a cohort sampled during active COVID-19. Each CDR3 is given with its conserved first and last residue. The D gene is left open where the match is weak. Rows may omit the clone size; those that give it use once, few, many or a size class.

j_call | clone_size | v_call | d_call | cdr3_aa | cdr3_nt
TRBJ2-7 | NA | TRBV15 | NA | CATSRLGQSSYEQYF | TGTGCCACCAGCAGATTGGGGCAGAGCTCCTACGAGCAGTACTTC
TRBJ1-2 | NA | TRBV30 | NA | CAWSQLTNYGYTF | TGTGCCTGGAGTCAACTAACTAACTATGGCTACACCTTC
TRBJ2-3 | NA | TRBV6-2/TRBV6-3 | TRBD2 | CASSYRRGTSGRAVTDTQYF | TGTGCCAGCAGTTATCGAAGAGGGACTAGCGGGAGGGCAGTTACAGATACGCAGTATTTT
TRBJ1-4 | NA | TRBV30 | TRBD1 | CAWSPKPGQANEKLFF | TGTGCCTGGAGCCCAAAGCCGGGACAGGCGAATGAAAAACTGTTTTTT
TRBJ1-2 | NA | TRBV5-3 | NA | CARSRNYGYTF | TGTGCCAGAAGTCGGAACTATGGCTACACCTTC
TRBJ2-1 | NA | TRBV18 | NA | CASSLSQTTNYNEQFF | TGTGCCAGCTCCCTGTCGCAGACGACTAACTACAATGAGCAGTTCTTC
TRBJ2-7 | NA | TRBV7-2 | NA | CASSLGQSGKHYEQYF | TGTGCCAGCAGCTTAGGCCAGAGCGGCAAGCACTACGAGCAGTACTTC
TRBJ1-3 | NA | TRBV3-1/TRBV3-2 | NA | CASSTRGAGNTIYF | TGTGCCAGCAGCACCCGGGGGGCTGGAAACACCATATATTTT
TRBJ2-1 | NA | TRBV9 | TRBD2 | CASSGTSGRPSSYNEQFF | TGTGCCAGCAGCGGAACTAGCGGGAGGCCAAGCTCCTACAATGAGCAGTTCTTC
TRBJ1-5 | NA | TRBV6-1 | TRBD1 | CASSELGQVYQPQHF | TGTGCCAGCAGTGAACTGGGACAGGTCTATCAGCCCCAGCATTTT
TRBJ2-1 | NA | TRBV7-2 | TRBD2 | CASSLVWTSVYNEQFF | TGTGCCAGCAGCTTAGTATGGACTAGCGTATACAATGAGCAGTTCTTC
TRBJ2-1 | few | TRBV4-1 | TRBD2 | CASSPLSGIYNEQFF | TGCGCCAGCAGTCCCTTGAGCGGGATCTACAATGAGCAGTTCTTC
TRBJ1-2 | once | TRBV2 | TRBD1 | CASRGDRSGYGYTF | TGTGCCAGCAGGGGGGACAGGTCCGGCTATGGCTACACCTTC
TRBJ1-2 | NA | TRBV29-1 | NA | CSVDGGRRSNYGYTF | TGCAGCGTTGATGGAGGCCGGCGGTCTAACTATGGCTACACCTTC
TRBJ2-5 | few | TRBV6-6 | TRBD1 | CASRQNTGGGETQYF | TGTGCCAGCAGACAAAACACAGGGGGAGGAGAGACCCAGTACTTC
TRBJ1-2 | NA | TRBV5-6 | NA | CASSFSREGGYTF | TGTGCCAGCAGCTTCTCCAGGGAGGGTGGCTACACCTTC
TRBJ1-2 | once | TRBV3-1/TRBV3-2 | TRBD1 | CASSQDRGDGYTF | TGTGCCAGCAGCCAAGACAGGGGGGATGGCTACACCTTC
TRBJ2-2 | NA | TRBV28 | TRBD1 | CASSIATGGIGELFF | TGTGCCAGCAGTATAGCGACAGGGGGTATCGGGGAGCTGTTTTTT
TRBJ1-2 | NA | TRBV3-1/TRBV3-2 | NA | CASSTSTGYGYTF | TGTGCCAGCAGCACCTCGACAGGCTATGGCTACACCTTC
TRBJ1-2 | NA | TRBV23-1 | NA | CAGHFYGYTF | TGCGCCGGACACTTCTATGGCTACACCTTC
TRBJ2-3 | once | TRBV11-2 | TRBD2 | CASSLLAGAGTDTQYF | TGTGCCAGCAGCTTACTAGCGGGAGCGGGGACAGATACGCAGTATTTT
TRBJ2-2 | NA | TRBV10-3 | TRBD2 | CAISGGSGTGELFF | TGTGCCATCAGTGGGGGTAGCGGGACCGGGGAGCTGTTTTTT
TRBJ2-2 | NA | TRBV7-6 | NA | CASSLELPQGPGELFF | TGTGCCAGCAGCTTAGAGCTCCCCCAGGGGCCCGGGGAGCTGTTTTTT
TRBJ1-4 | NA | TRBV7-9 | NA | CASSLQPGGNEKLFF | TGTGCCAGCAGCTTACAGCCGGGGGGTAATGAAAAACTGTTTTTT
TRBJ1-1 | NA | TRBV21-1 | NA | CASSKVRRETAANTEAFF | TGTGCCAGCAGCAAAGTGAGGAGGGAGACAGCAGCGAACACTGAAGCTTTCTTT
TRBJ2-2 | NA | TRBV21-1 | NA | CASSNGGNSGQGWTGELFF | TGTGCCAGCAGCAACGGAGGCAATTCTGGACAGGGGTGGACCGGGGAGCTGTTTTTT
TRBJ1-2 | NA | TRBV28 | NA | CASSSQRDYNYGYTF | TGTGCCAGCAGTTCCCAGAGGGACTATAACTATGGCTACACCTTC
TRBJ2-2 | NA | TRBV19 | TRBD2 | CASKLIGTKNTGELFF | TGTGCCAGTAAATTAATAGGGACTAAGAACACCGGGGAGCTGTTTTTT
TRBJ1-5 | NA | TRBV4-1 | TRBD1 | CASSQEIDRGTQPQHF | TGCGCCAGCAGCCAAGAAATAGACAGGGGCACTCAGCCCCAGCATTTT
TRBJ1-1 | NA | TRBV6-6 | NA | CASRLQLNTEAFF | TGTGCCAGCAGGCTTCAGTTGAACACTGAAGCTTTCTTT
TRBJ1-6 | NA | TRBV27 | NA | CASSPRPTWPISPLHF | TGTGCCAGCAGTCCGAGACCGACATGGCCCATTTCACCCCTCCACTTT
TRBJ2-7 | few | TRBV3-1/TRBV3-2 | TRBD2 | CASSQGGTSGRAYEQYF | TGTGCCAGCAGCCAAGGGGGAACTAGCGGGAGAGCCTACGAGCAGTACTTC
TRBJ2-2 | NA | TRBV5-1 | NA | CASSLQGPPNTGELFF | TGCGCCAGCAGCTTGCAGGGGCCTCCGAACACCGGGGAGCTGTTTTTT
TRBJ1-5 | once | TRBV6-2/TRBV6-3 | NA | CASSYGQSLNQPQHF | TGTGCCAGCAGTTACGGACAGTCTCTCAATCAGCCCCAGCATTTT
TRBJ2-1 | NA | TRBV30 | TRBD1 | CAWSPGAGGDEQFF | TGTGCCTGGAGTCCTGGGGCAGGGGGCGATGAGCAGTTCTTC
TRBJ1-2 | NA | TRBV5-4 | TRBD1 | CASSSPRQGSYGYTF | TGTGCCAGCAGCTCCCCCCGACAGGGGTCCTATGGCTACACCTTC